The 2 T cell receptor beta chains reported below all come from one sample, sequenced in a study of monozygotic twins with inflammatory bowel disease. TCRdb reprocessed the 5' RACE reads and reports one entry per CDR3 protein, with no DNA. The sample table sets out around 450,000 distinct CDR3 sequences. Specimen: blood. The receptors originated from a human donor with ulcerative colitis or Crohn's disease, or a healthy co-twin of an affected twin (not recorded which).

This sequence joins TRBV11-2 and TRBJ2-1; the D call from TCRdb, TRBD2, cannot be confirmed without DNA. Germline V lookup: CDR1 SGHAT, CDR2 FQNNGV. The CDR3 is 16 residues long. CDR3 in amino acids: CASSSGIGTRSYEQFF.

This chain's CDR3 is CASSQGTGYTQYF. The chain combines TRBV4-2 with TRBJ2-3. This CDR3 contains 13 residues. From germline, CDR1 is LGHNA and CDR2 YNFKEQ.